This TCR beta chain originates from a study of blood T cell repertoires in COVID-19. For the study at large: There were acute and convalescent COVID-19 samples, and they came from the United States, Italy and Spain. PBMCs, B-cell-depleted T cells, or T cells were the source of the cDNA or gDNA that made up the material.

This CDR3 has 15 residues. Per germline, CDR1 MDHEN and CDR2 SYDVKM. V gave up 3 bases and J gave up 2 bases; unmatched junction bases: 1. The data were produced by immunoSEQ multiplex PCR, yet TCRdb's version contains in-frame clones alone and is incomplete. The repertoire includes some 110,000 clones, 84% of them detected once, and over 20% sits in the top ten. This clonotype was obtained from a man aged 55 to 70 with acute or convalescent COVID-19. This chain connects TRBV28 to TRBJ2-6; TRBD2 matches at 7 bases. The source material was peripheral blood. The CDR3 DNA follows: TGTGCCAGCAGTTTGGGGGGGACTGGGGCCAACGTCCTGACTTTC. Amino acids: CASSLGGTGANVLTF.